The rows below give T cell receptor beta chains drawn from one sample of a study of OX40 agonist ivuxolimab in advanced cancers. Sequencing was performed with immunoSEQ multiplex PCR; in TCRdb, only in-frame clones are kept and a portion is missing. This table has about 75,000 clones, roughly 90% appearing once. This specimen was CD4+ or CD8+ T cells sorted from blood, taken in a trial of the OX40 agonist ivuxolimab. These receptors originate from an adult with an advanced solid tumor such as melanoma, head and neck, liver or kidney cancer. Both conserved end residues are part of each CDR3.

v_gene	j_gene	CDR3aa
TRBV6-1	TRBJ1-5	CASSERAMEVMRNQPQHF
TRBV19	TRBJ1-5	CASSIGTGPGTVRPQHF
TRBV29-1	TRBJ2-1	CSVVTSGRDEQFF
TRBV28	TRBJ1-5	CASSAQGTQHF
TRBV20-1	TRBJ1-6	CSAGNGSPLHF
TRBV5-1	TRBJ2-1	CASSLETSNTQFF
TRBV6-6	TRBJ2-1	CASSYGTRALEQFF
TRBV6-5	TRBJ1-5	CASSLTQGAGQPQHF
TRBV6-1	TRBJ2-3	CASSDLAGGAADTQYF
TRBV7-2	TRBJ2-7	CASSLAGGKHEQYF
TRBV7-9	TRBJ2-3	CASSSSRGTDTQYF
TRBV19	TRBJ2-3	CASGPRGRGTDTQYF
TRBV5-1	TRBJ1-3	CASSVTGALSGNTIYF
TRBV11-3	TRBJ2-1	CASSLEASLLYNEQFF